The 20 T cell receptor beta chains below all came from one sample that was sequenced in a study of shared clonotypes between healthy human individuals. Terminally differentiated effector memory CD45RA+ cells were left out of the naive CD8 fraction, which was CD45RO-negative and positively selected for CCR7. Clones were read by immunoSEQ multiplex PCR, and TCRdb kept only the in-frame ones, dropping some. The repertoire consists of under 1 million clones, with approximately 96% occurring once and the leading ten covering less than 0.25%. The sequenced material came from naive CD8+ T cells sorted from blood. These receptors were obtained from a man younger than 45 in good health.

The chain recombines TRBV2 with TRBJ2-3; no firm D call. Germline V gives CDR1 SNHLY, CDR2 FYNNEI. The CDR3 runs to 17 residues. Trimming removed 3 bases from V and 1 base from J, with 17 bases in between. Here the CDR3 reads CASSDAPDAQGTDTQYF. In DNA form, the CDR3 reads TGTGCCAGCAGTGATGCGCCGGACGCCCAAGGCACAGATACGCAGTATTTT.

The chain combines TRBV10-3 with TRBJ2-7; D might be TRBD1 (6 bases). The germline V and J ends were trimmed by 2 bases and 1 base, with 12 bases remaining between them. Germline CDR1 is ENHRY and CDR2 is SYGVKD. The CDR3 runs 15 residues. The CDR3 loop reads CAISEPLDSSYEQYF. In nucleotides, the CDR3 is TGTGCCATCAGTGAGCCGTTGGACAGTTCCTACGAGCAGTACTTC.

V is TRBV10-2 and J is TRBJ2-7; 14 bases are a match to TRBD2. There are 20 residues in the CDR3. The germline V gene encodes CDR1 WSHSY and CDR2 SAAADI. The trim removed 0 bases at V and 0 bases at J, leaving 10 bases unmatched. The CDR3 DNA reads TGCGCCAGCAGTGAGTCAGAGGGACTAGCGGGGGAAATTAGCTCCTACGAGCAGTACTTC. It specifies CASSESEGLAGEISSYEQYF.

Notes on this clone: Different DNA sequences within this sample yield the same CDR3. This sequence joins TRBV4-3 and TRBJ2-7, with 9 bases fitting TRBD1. Germline CDR1 LGHNA, CDR2 YSLEER. V lost 4 bases, J lost 1 base, and 2 bases stayed unmatched. The CDR3 extends over 14 amino acids. Here the CDR3 reads CASSPGTGSYEQYF. In DNA, the CDR3 is TGCGCCAGCAGCCCCGGGACAGGGTCCTACGAGCAGTACTTC.

CDR3 coding DNA: TGTGCCAGCAGTTTCGGAGTCACCGGGGAGCTGTTTTTT. It is translated as CASSFGVTGELFF. This rearrangement joins TRBV6-5 to TRBJ2-2; the D is unclear. Trimming left V 4 bases short and J 4 bases short, with 7 bases between. The CDR3 length is 13 residues. The germline V gene encodes CDR1 MNHEY and CDR2 SVGAGI.

This chain uses TRBV18 with TRBJ2-1; D perhaps matches TRBD1 (5 bases). This CDR3 has 13 amino acids. The germline V gene has CDR1 KGHSH and CDR2 LQKENI. Trimming left V 0 bases short and J 8 bases short, with 8 bases between. Here the CDR3 reads CASSPPVGDEQFF. CDR3 in DNA: TGTGCCAGCTCACCACCGGTAGGGGATGAGCAGTTCTTC.

The rearrangement joins TRBV14 to TRBJ1-1, with unresolved D. Germline V CDR1 and CDR2: SGHDN, FVKESK. V shed 1 base and J shed 5 bases, with 14 bases lying between them. The CDR3 covers 15 residues. CDR3 nucleotides: TGTGCCAGCAGCCAAGCTCAATGGGGTGCAACTGAAGCTTTCTTT. It codes for CASSQAQWGATEAFF.

The rearrangement uses TRBV29-1 and TRBJ2-7; 8 bases line up with TRBD1. CDR1 and CDR2 from the germline V gene are SQVTM and ANQGSEA. Trimming removed 7 bases from V and 7 bases from J; junction bases left unmatched: 6. This CDR3 contains 11 residues. The CDR3 coding sequence is TGCAGCGGGGGACAGGTGAGGGAGCAGTACTTC. It translates to CSGGQVREQYF.

V and J are TRBV7-3 and TRBJ2-7; possible D gene TRBD1, 5 bases. The CDR3 contains 13 residues. Germline values: CDR1 SGHTA, CDR2 FQGTGA. Trimming stripped 5 bases from V and 0 bases from J, with 8 bases between. This chain's CDR3 is CASSKGISYEQYF. The CDR3 DNA follows: TGTGCCAGCAGCAAGGGGATCTCCTACGAGCAGTACTTC.

The J gene is TRBJ2-1, the V gene TRBV29-1; 9 nucleotides line up with TRBD1. The CDR3 sequence is 15 residues long. Germline-derived CDR1 and CDR2 are SQVTM and ANQGSEA. Trimming at V came to 7 bases and at J to 7 bases, leaving 14 bases not matched to a gene. CDR3 loop: CSGKNPGQGHNEQFF. The DNA for the CDR3 is TGCAGCGGCAAAAATCCGGGACAGGGCCATAATGAGCAGTTCTTC.

This rearrangement joins TRBV10-3 to TRBJ2-7; 7 bases match TRBD2. There are 16 residues in the CDR3. Unmatched junction bases numbered 11, after V lost 4 bases and J lost 2 bases. The germline CDR1 and CDR2 sequences are ENHRY and SYGVKD. Written as DNA, the CDR3 is TGTGCCATCAGTGGGACCTCGGCGGGAGATCCCTACGAGCAGTACTTC. It translates to CAISGTSAGDPYEQYF.

The chain couples TRBV6-1 to TRBJ2-1; TRBD2 matches at 8 bases. The V gene's germline CDR1 is MNHNS and CDR2 SASEGT. The CDR3 covers 15 residues. The ends lost 6 bases at V and 4 bases at J; junction bases unmatched: 8. CDR3 bases: TGTGCCAGCAGCACATACCGGGAGGGGTACAATGAGCAGTTCTTC. It codes for CASSTYREGYNEQFF.

Only a few counts were recorded for this clone. The chain links TRBV28 to TRBJ2-5; D gene unclear. The V and J ends lost 2 bases and 4 bases respectively, with 11 bases between them. In germline, CDR1 is MDHEN, CDR2 SYDVKM. This CDR3 region has 14 residues. The CDR3 nucleotides are TGTGCCAGCAGTTTACCAGCGTCGGGAGAGACCCAGTACTTC. Its translation: CASSLPASGETQYF.

J is TRBJ1-5 and V is TRBV2, with no clear D. From germline, CDR1 is SNHLY and CDR2 FYNNEI. V lost 5 bases to trimming and J lost 7 bases, with 12 bases between them. The CDR3 consists of 13 residues. The DNA of the CDR3 is TGTGCCAGCAGTAAACAGTTTCCCCAGCCCCAGCATTTT. Translated, it gives CASSKQFPQPQHF.

This sequence joins TRBV18 and TRBJ1-5, with D possibly being TRBD1 (6 bases). This CDR3 has 19 residues. Germline CDR1 reads KGHSH; CDR2 reads LQKENI. Trimming pared 6 bases from V and 0 bases from J, leaving 24 bases between. CDR3 protein: CASSHRTEGRVSSNQPQHF. The CDR3 region has the DNA TGTGCCAGCTCCCATCGGACAGAGGGGCGAGTCTCTAGCAATCAGCCCCAGCATTTT.

V usage is TRBV5-5 and J usage is TRBJ1-2; D unresolved. The germline gives CDR1 SGHKS, CDR2 YYEKEE (reference sequence). This CDR3 is 13 amino acids long. Trimming stripped 0 bases from V and 4 bases from J, with 7 bases between. CDR3: CASSLDRFYGYTF. The CDR3 nucleotides read TGTGCCAGCAGCTTGGACAGATTCTATGGCTACACCTTC.

The gene calls are TRBV2 and TRBJ2-7; tentatively, D is TRBD1 (5 bases). The germline V and J ends were trimmed by 9 bases and 3 bases, with 24 bases remaining between them. CDR1 is SNHLY, CDR2 FYNNEI, per germline. This CDR3 is 16 amino acids long. Written as DNA, the CDR3 is TGTGCCAGTCCCCTCAGGTTTCAGGGTTTTAGCTACGAGCAGTACTTC. Its translation: CASPLRFQGFSYEQYF.

This chain connects TRBV6-6 to TRBJ1-3; no definite D call. Trimming cost V 2 bases and J 3 bases, with 11 bases left between them. This CDR3 is 15 amino acids long. CDR1 is MNHNY and CDR2 is SVGAGI in the germline V gene (reference sequence). This CDR3 reads CASSYRPASGNTIYF. In DNA form, the CDR3 reads TGTGCCAGCAGTTACCGCCCTGCGAGTGGAAACACCATATATTTT.

This clone was found once. The CDR3 DNA reads as TGTGCCAGCAGCTTAGAGGCTAGCGGGAGGCGTTACAATGAGCAGTTCTTC. Protein: CASSLEASGRRYNEQFF. The gene calls are TRBV7-8 and TRBJ2-1; 11 positions match TRBD2. The CDR3 runs to 17 residues. CDR1 is SGHVS, CDR2 FQNEAQ, per germline. The J segment lost 4 bases and the V segment lost 1 base, leaving 6 bases of the junction unmatched.

The V gene is TRBV4-1, the J gene TRBJ2-7; 12 nucleotides align to TRBD1. The CDR3 is 15 residues long. J gave up 5 bases and V 3 bases, and 5 bases lay outside the gene matches. From germline, CDR1 is MGHRA and CDR2 YSYEKL. Written as DNA, the CDR3 is TGCGCCAGCAGCCACCCGGGACAGGGGGCACACGAGCAGTACTTC. Protein product: CASSHPGQGAHEQYF.